What follows is one TCR beta chain and its context. The sample holds a few counts of this clonotype. Its antigen specificity is not known. Per-nucleotide qualities are absent, and no much larger clonotype sits a single base away. These data belong to a study of post-analysis software for immune sequencing data (dated by TCRdb to the mid-2010s). General notes on the study: The recorded disease courses included relapsing-remitting, secondary progressive and progressive-relapsing multiple sclerosis, and some patients had no subtype annotation. The multiple sclerosis patient repertoires were compared with around ten previously published healthy control repertoires from donors aged about 6 to 26 years. A subset of samples was prepared in parallel using single-end sample barcoding, then pooled and co-amplified after Illumina adapter ligation. Overall results and qualifications from the work: Strong co-clustering of samples prepared in the same batch was shown by direct clustering with F measure, prompting a batch-effect correction. Significantly higher frequencies in patients than in controls were found for about five TRBV segments, including TRBV5-6, TRBV5-1 and TRBV20-1. Normalized Chao1 diversity was significantly lower in multiple sclerosis patients than controls, suggesting substantial peripheral T-cell clonal expansion. The control group was slightly older than the multiple sclerosis patient group.

The CDR3 has 13 amino acids, counting the end cysteine and phenylalanine. The DNA shown is the 39-base CDR3, in frame from base 1. According to the germline V gene (reference sequence), CDR1 reads DFQATT and CDR2 reads SNEGSKA. Cut back by 1 base and 4 bases, the V and J ends lie 8 bases apart. To demonstrate the VDJtools post-analysis software, the study profiled TCR beta repertoires from the peripheral blood of 13 young patients with multiple sclerosis. The multiple sclerosis patients were children and adolescents between roughly 6 and 16 years of age. Libraries came from PCR. Sequencing was carried out with an Illumina HiSeq 2500. Unique molecular identifiers were incorporated into TCR beta cDNA libraries to reduce PCR and sequencing biases. Per 1 to 10 million input T cells, roughly 0.5 million cDNA molecules were obtained, such that each molecule approximated one T cell. The same protocol used for the earlier healthy control dataset was applied to prepare and sequence the patient libraries. Within a given batch, samples were prepared together, multiplexed and sequenced on the same HiSeq lane. The paper's processing steps were these. Raw barcoded reads were processed with MIGEC, discarding single-read molecular identifier groups before consensus assembly and CDR3 extraction. VDJtools was used for post-analysis of the clonotype tables, with diversity normalized by down-sampling every dataset to the smallest sample size. In repertoire overlap clustering, CDR3 amino acid sequences, but not nucleotide sequences, were matched to correct batch-related cross-sample contamination. TCRdb reworked the public reads: Q25 trimming with fastp, MiXCR clone assembly, productive beta chains retained. Identical CDR3 protein sequences are pooled into one entry, listed with their most common genes and DNA. The V and J calls and clone size are TCRdb's, not the authors'. Here the sample has fewer than 900,000 distinct CDR3 sequences; just over 45% occur a single time. Approximately 5% of the sample goes to the ten largest clones.

The rearranged chain carries TRBV20-1 and TRBJ2-1, with the D gene not clear enough to name. The sample comprised blood. The clonotype was recovered from a girl aged 5 to 17 with multiple sclerosis. CDR3 region: CSARGLTYNEQFF. The DNA reads TGCAGTGCTAGAGGACTGACATACAATGAGCAGTTCTTC.